The present T cell receptor (beta chain) was sequenced within a study of CXCR3-negative and CXCR3-positive naive CD8 T cells. Study results and caveats: It was found that naive subsets had comparable surface CD5, and TCR strength was inferred from TRB CDR3 properties. More hydrophobic TRB CDR3s were found in CXCR3-positive naive cells than in CXCR3-negative naive cells.

Cells classed as naive CD8+ T cells were CD45RO-CCR7+CD27+CD95-. The TRB libraries of cDNA were built by UMI-labeled 5' RACE. TCRdb re-called the 5' RACE reads and catalogs CDR3 proteins one per entry, DNA excluded. Its clone listing holds some 130,000 distinct CDR3 sequences. Note on this clonotype: What it binds is not known.

Germline V CDR1 and CDR2: SGHRS, YFSETQ. There are 15 residues in the CDR3. Sequencing was done on a sample of naive CXCR3+ CD8+ T cells from blood. Subset here: CD45RO-CCR7+CD27+CD95- naive CD8+ T cells expressing CXCR3 (TNR3+). The receptor comes from a human donor in good health. Some clones in this sample may be carry-over from other donors' samples. The rearrangement joins TRBV5-1 to TRBJ2-1; absent DNA, TCRdb's TRBD2 call cannot be checked. CDR3 sequence: CASSLSGGLYNEQFF.